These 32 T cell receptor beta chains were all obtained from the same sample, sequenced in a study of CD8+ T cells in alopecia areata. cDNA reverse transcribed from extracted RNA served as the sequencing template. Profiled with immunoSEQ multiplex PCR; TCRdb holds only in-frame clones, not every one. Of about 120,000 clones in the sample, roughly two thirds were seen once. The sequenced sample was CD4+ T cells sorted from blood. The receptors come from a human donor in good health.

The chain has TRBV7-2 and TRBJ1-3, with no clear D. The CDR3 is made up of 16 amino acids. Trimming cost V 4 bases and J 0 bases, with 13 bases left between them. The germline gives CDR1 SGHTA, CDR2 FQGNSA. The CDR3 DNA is TGTGCCAGCAGCTCCCCAGATTCCCACTCTGGAAACACCATATATTTT. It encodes CASSSPDSHSGNTIYF.

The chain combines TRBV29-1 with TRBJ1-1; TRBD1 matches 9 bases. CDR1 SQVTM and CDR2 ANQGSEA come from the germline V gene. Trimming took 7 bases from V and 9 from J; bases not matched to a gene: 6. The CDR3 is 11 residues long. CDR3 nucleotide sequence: TGCAGCGCGGTACAGGGGGCGAAAGCTTTCTTT. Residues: CSAVQGAKAFF.

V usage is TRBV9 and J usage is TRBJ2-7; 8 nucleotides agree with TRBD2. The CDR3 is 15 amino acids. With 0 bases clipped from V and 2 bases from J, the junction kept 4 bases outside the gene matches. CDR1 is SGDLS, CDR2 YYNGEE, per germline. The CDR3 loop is CASSVGTSQTYEQYF. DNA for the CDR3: TGTGCCAGCAGCGTAGGGACTAGCCAAACCTACGAGCAGTACTTC.

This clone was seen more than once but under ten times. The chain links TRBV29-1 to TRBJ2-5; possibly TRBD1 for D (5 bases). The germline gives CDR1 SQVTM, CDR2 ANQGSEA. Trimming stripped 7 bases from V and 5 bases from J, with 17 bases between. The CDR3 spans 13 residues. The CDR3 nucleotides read TGCAGCGGTCTCAGGGAAAGATTCGAGACCCAGTACTTC. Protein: CSGLRERFETQYF.

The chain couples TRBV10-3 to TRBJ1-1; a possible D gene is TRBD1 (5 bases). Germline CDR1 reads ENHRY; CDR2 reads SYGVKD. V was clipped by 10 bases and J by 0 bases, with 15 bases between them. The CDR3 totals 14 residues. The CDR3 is CATRDGMLNTEAFF. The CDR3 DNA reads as TGTGCCACCCGGGACGGGATGCTGAACACTGAAGCTTTCTTT.

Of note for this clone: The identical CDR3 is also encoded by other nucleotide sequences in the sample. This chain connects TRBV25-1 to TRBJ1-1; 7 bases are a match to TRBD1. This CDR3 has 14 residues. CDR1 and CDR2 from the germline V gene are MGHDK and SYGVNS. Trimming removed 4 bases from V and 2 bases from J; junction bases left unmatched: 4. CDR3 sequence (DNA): TGTGCCAGCAGTGTCAGGGGGATCAACACTGAAGCTTTCTTT. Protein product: CASSVRGINTEAFF.

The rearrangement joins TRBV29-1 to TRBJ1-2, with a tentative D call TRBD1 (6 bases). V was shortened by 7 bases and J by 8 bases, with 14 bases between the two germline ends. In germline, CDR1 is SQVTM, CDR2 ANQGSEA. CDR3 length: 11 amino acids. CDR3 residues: CSARQAKGYTF. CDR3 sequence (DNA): TGCAGCGCCAGACAGGCTAAAGGCTACACCTTC. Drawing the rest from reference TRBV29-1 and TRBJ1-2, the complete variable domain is SAVISQKPSRDICQRGTSLTIQCQVDSQVTMMFWYRQQPGQSLTLIATANQGSEATYESGFVIDKFPISRPNLTFSTLTVSNMSPEDSSIYLCSARQAKGYTFGSGTRLTVV.

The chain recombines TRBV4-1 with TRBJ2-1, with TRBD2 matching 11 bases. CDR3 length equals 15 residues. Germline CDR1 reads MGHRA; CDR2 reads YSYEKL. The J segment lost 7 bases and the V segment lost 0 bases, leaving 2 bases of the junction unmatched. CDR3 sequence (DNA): TGCGCCAGCAGCCAAGATAGCGGGGGGGCGAATGAGCAGTTCTTC. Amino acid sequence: CASSQDSGGANEQFF.

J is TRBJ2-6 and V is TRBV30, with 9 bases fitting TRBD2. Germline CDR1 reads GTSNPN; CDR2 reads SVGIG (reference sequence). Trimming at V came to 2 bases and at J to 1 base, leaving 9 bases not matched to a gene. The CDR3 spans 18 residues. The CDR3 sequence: CAWSPLLLAGSGANVLTF. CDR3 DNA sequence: TGTGCCTGGAGTCCCCTGTTGCTAGCGGGGTCTGGGGCCAACGTCCTGACTTTC.

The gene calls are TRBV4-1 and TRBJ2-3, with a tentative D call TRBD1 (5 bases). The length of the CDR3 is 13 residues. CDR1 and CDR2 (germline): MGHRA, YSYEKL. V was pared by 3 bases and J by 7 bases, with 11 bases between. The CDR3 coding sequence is TGCGCCAGCAGCCACAACGACAGATATACGCAGTATTTT. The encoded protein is CASSHNDRYTQYF.

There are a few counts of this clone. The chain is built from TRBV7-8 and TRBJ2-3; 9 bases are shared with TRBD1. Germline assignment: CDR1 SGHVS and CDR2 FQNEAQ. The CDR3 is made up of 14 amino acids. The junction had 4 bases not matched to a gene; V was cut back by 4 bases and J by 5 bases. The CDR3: CASSSQGAGDTQYF. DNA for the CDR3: TGTGCCAGCAGCTCACAGGGGGCCGGAGATACGCAGTATTTT. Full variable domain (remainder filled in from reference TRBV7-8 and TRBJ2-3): GAGVSQSPRYKVAKRGQDVALRCDPISGHVSLFWYQQALGQGPEFLTYFQNEAQLDKSGLPSDRFFAERPEGSVSTLKIQRTQQEDSAVYLCASSSQGAGDTQYFGPGTRLTVL.

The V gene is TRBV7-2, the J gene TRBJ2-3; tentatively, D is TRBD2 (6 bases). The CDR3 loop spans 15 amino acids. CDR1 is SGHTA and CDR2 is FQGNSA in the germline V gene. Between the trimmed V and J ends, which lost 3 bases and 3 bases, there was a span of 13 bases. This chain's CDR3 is CASSFKEGPTDTQYF. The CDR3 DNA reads TGTGCCAGCAGCTTTAAGGAGGGCCCTACAGATACGCAGTATTTT.

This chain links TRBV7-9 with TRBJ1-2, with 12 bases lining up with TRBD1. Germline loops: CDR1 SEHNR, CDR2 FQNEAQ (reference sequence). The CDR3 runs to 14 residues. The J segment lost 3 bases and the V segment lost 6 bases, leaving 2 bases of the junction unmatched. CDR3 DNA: TGTGCCAGCAGGGGGACAGGGGGCCACTATGGCTACACCTTC. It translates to CASRGTGGHYGYTF.

In DNA, the CDR3 is TGTGCCAGCAGCCGGGCGGCGATCCAAGAGACCCAGTACTTC. Its protein product is CASSRAAIQETQYF. The chain links TRBV5-4 to TRBJ2-5; the D is unclear. This CDR3 has 14 amino acids. Between the trimmed V and J ends, which lost 4 bases and 1 base, there was a span of 11 bases. Germline CDR1 SGHNT, CDR2 YYREEE (reference sequence).

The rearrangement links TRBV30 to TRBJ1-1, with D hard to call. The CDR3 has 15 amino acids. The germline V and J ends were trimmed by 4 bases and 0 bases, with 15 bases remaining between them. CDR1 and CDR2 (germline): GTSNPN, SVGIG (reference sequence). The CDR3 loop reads CAWKSLSTVNTEAFF. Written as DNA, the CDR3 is TGTGCCTGGAAGTCGTTGTCTACGGTGAACACTGAAGCTTTCTTT.

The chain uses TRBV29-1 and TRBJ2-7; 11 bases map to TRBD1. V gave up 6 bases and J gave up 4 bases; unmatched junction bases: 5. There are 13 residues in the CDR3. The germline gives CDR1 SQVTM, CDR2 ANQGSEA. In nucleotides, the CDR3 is TGCAGCGTAGGTGGGACAGGGGGTTACGAGCAGTACTTC. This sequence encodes CSVGGTGGYEQYF.

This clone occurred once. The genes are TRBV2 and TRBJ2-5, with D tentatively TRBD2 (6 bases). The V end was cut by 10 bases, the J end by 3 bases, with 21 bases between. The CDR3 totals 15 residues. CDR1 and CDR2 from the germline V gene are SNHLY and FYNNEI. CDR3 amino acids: CATLHQGGEEETQYF. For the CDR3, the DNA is TGTGCCACCTTACATCAGGGTGGGGAGGAAGAGACCCAGTACTTC.

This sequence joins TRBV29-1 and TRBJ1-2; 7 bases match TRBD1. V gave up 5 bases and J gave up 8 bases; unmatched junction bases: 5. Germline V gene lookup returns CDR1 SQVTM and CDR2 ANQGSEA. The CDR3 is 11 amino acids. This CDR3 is CSVQQGFGYTF. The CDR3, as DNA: TGCAGCGTTCAACAGGGGTTCGGCTACACCTTC.

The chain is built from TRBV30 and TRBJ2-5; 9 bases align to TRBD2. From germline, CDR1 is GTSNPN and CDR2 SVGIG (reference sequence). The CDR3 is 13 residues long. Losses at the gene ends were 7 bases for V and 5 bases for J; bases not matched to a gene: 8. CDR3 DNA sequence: TGTGCCTTCGGACTAGCGTTCGGGGAGACCCAGTACTTC. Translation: CAFGLAFGETQYF.

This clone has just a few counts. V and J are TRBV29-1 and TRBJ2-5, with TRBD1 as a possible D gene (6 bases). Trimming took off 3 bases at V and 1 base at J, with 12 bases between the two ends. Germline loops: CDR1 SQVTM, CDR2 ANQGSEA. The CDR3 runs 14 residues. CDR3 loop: CSVEGASSQETQYF. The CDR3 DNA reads TGCAGCGTTGAGGGGGCCTCCTCCCAAGAGACCCAGTACTTC.

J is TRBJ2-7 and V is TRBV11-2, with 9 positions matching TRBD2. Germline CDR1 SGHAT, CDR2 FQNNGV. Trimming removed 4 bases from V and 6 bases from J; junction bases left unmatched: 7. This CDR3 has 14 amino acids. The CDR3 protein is CASSSLAGAGEQYF. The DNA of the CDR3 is TGTGCCAGCAGCTCCTTAGCGGGGGCGGGCGAGCAGTACTTC.

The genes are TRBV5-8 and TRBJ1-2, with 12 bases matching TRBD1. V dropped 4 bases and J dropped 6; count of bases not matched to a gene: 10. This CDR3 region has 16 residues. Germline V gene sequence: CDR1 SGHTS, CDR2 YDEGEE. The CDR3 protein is CASSEYWGQGAHGYTF. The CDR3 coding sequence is TGTGCCAGCAGCGAGTACTGGGGACAGGGGGCGCATGGCTACACCTTC. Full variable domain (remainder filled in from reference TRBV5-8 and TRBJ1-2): EAGVTQSPTHLIKTRGQQATLRCSPISGHTSVYWYQQALGLGLQFLLWYDEGEERNRGNFPPRFSGRQFPNYSSELNVNALELEDSALYLCASSEYWGQGAHGYTFGSGTRLTVV.

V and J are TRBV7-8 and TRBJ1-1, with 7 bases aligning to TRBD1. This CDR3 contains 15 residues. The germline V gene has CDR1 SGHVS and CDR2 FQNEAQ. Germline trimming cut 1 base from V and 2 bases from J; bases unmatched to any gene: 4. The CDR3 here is CASSLGDSRNTEAFF. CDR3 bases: TGTGCCAGCAGCTTAGGGGACAGTAGAAACACTGAAGCTTTCTTT.

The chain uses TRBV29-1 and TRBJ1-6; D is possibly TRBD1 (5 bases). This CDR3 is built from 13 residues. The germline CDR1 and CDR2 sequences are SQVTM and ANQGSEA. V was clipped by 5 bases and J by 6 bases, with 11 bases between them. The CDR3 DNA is TGCAGCGTTTCGCAGGGAACTAATTCACCCCTCCACTTT. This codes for CSVSQGTNSPLHF. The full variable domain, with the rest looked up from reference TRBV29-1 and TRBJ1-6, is SAVISQKPSRDICQRGTSLTIQCQVDSQVTMMFWYRQQPGQSLTLIATANQGSEATYESGFVIDKFPISRPNLTFSTLTVSNMSPEDSSIYLCSVSQGTNSPLHFGNGTRLTVT.

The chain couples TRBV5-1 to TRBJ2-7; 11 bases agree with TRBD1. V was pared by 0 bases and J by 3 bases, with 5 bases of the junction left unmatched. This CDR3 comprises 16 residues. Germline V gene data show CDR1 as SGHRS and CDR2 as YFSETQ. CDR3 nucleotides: TGCGCCAGCAGCTTGGCCGGGACAGGGGGTGGCTACGAGCAGTACTTC. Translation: CASSLAGTGGGYEQYF. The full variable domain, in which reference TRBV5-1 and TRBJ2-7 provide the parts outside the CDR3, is KAGVTQTPRYLIKTRGQQVTLSCSPISGHRSVSWYQQTPGQGLQFLFEYFSETQRNKGNFPGRFSGRQFSNSRSEMNVSTLELGDSALYLCASSLAGTGGGYEQYFGPGTRLTVT.

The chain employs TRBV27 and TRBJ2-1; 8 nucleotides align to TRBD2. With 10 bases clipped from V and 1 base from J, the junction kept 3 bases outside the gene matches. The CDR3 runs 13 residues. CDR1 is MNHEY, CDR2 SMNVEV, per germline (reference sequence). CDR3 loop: CATRGGSYNEQFF. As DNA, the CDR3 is TGTGCCACCCGGGGGGGGTCCTACAATGAGCAGTTCTTC.

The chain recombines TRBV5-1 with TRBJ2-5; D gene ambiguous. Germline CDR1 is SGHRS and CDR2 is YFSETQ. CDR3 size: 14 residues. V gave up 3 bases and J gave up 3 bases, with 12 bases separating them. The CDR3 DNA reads TGCGCCAGCAGCTCGACGAGCCGGGAAGAGACCCAGTACTTC. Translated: CASSSTSREETQYF.

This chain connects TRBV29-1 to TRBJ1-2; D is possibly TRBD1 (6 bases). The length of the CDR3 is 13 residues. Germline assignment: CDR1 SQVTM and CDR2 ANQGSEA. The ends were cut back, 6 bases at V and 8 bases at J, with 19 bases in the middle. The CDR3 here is CSVGQSSKLGYTF. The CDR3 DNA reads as TGCAGCGTAGGACAGTCTTCGAAGCTGGGCTACACCTTC.

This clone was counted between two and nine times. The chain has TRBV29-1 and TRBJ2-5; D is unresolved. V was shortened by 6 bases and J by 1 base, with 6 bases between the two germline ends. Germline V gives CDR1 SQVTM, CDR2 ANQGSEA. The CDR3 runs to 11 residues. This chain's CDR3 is CSVDFQETQYF. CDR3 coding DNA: TGCAGCGTCGACTTCCAAGAGACCCAGTACTTC.

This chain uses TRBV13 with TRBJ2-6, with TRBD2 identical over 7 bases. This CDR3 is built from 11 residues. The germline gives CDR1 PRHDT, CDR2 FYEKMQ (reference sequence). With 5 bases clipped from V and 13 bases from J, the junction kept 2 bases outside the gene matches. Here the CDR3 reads CASSLGRVLTF. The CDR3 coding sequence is TGTGCCAGCAGCCTCGGGAGGGTCCTGACTTTC.

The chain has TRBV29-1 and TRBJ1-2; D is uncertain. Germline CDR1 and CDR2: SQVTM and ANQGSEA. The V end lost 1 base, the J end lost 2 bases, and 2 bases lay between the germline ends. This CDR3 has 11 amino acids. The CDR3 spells CSVEGNYGYTF. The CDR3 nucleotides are TGCAGCGTTGAAGGGAACTATGGCTACACCTTC. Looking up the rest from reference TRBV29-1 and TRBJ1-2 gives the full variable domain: SAVISQKPSRDICQRGTSLTIQCQVDSQVTMMFWYRQQPGQSLTLIATANQGSEATYESGFVIDKFPISRPNLTFSTLTVSNMSPEDSSIYLCSVEGNYGYTFGSGTRLTVV.

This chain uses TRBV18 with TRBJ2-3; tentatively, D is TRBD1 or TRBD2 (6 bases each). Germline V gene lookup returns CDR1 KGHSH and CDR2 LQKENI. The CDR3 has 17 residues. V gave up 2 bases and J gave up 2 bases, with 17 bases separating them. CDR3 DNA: TGTGCCAGCTCACCAAGGAACGGGGGCCCCCTCACAGATACGCAGTATTTT. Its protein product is CASSPRNGGPLTDTQYF.